This TCR beta chain was sequenced in a study of regulatory T cells in long-lasting Graves disease. Study as a whole: To qualify as persistent, Graves' disease required over 5 years of antithyroid drugs with positive TSH receptor antibodies.

This clonotype was recorded a few times. What it binds is unknown. Time point of the sample: persistent/refractory GD, antithyroid drugs over 5 years with positive TRAb. Isolated PBMC RNA provided the starting material for the TCR library. Study conclusions and caveats: TRBV28, TRBJ1-2 and TRBJ2-5 emerged as the favored segments in persistent disease.

Arm-PCR of CDR3 regions and iRepertoire HTBI primers were used to build TCR beta libraries. Original analysis: Among the samples, 60 to 75 TRBV and approximately 13 TRBJ segments were identified. Via MiXCR, TCRdb re-called the multiplex PCR reads, giving one row per CDR3 protein. What appears here as the V and J calls and clone size reflects TCRdb's work, not the paper's. Seen here are almost 350,000 distinct CDR3 sequences, 15% to 20% observed once, and the top ten hold roughly 29%. From germline, CDR1 is MDHEN and CDR2 SYDVKM. Trimming stripped 5 bases from V and 9 bases from J, with 8 bases between. The CDR3 is 11 amino acids.

This TCR was recovered from a female donor with Graves disease. The rearrangement uses TRBV28 and TRBJ2-1, with no clear D. Source: peripheral blood mononuclear cells (PBMCs), taken when the disease was refractory, from a patient treated with antithyroid drugs. The CDR3 region has the DNA TGTGCCAGCAGTACCGTCCGTGAGCAGTTCTTC. Encoded protein: CASSTVREQFF.